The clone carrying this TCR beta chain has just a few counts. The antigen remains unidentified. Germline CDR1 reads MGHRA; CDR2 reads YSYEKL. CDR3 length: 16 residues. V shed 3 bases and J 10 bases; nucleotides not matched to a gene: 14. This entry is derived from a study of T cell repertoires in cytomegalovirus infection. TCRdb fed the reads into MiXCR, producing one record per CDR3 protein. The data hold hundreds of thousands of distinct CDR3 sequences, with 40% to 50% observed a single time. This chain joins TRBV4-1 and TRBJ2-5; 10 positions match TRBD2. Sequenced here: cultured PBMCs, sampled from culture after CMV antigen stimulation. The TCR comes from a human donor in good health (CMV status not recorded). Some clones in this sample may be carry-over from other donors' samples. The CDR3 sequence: CASSHATSGSPGGQYF. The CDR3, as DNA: TGCGCCAGCAGCCACGCGACTAGCGGGTCCCCAGGGGGCCAGTACTTC.